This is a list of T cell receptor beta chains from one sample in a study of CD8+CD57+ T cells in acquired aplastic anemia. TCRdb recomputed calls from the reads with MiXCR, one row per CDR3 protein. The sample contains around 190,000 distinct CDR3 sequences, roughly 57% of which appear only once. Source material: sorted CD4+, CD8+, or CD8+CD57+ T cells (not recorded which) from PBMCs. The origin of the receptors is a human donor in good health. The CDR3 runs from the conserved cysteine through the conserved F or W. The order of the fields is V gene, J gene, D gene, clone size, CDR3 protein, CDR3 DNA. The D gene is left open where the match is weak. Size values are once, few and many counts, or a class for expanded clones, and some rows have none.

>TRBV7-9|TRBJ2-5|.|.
CAGGPPDGRVAETQYF
TGTGCCGGGGGCCCACCCGACGGACGGGTTGCGGAGACCCAGTACTTC
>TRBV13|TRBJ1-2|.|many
CATPRGGYSGYTF
TGTGCCACCCCACGCGGAGGGTACAGTGGCTACACCTTC
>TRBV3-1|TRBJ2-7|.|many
CASSQDLSSYEQYF
TGTGCCAGCAGCCAGGACCTCAGCTCCTACGAGCAGTACTTC
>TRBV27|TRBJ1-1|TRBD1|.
CASSLSGRGEGAFF
TGTGCCAGCAGTTTATCGGGCAGGGGGGAGGGAGCTTTCTTT
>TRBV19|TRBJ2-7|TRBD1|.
CASRPGTAYEQYF
TGTGCCAGTAGGCCCGGGACAGCCTACGAGCAGTACTTC
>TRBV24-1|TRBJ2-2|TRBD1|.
CATSVRDSFTGELFF
TGTGCCACCAGTGTCCGGGACAGCTTCACCGGGGAGCTGTTTTTT
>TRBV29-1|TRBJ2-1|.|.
CSTSRGASYNEQFF
TGCAGCACTAGTAGAGGGGCGAGCTACAATGAGCAGTTCTTC
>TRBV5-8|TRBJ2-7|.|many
CASSRRDGSYEQYF
TGTGCCAGCAGCCGTCGGGACGGCTCCTACGAGCAGTACTTC
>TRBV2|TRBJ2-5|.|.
CASSVGERATGETQYF
TGTGCCAGCAGTGTAGGGGAGAGGGCTACTGGAGAGACCCAGTACTTC
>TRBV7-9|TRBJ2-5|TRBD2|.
CASSLVASGDQETQYF
TGTGCCAGCAGCTTAGTTGCTAGCGGAGACCAAGAGACCCAGTACTTC
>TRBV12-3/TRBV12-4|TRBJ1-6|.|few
CASSLLRDSPLHF
TGTGCCAGCAGTTTACTTCGGGACTCACCCCTCCACTTT
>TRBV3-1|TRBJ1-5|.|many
CASSQGVTPSNQPQHF
TGTGCCAGCAGCCAGGGGGTTACCCCGAGCAATCAGCCCCAGCATTTT
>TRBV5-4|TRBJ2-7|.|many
CASSREGQYYEQYF
TGTGCCAGCAGCCGGGAGGGACAGTACTACGAGCAGTACTTC
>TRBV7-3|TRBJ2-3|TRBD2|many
CASSLPGLAGADTQYF
TGTGCCAGCAGCTTACCGGGACTAGCGGGGGCAGATACGCAGTATTTT
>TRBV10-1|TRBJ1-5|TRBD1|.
CASSPLRDRVQPQHF
TGCGCCAGCAGTCCACTCCGGGACAGGGTACAGCCCCAGCATTTT
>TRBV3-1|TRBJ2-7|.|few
CASSQSDMAYEQYF
TGTGCCAGCAGCCAGTCAGATATGGCCTACGAGCAGTACTTC
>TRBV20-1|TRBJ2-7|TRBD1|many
CSAGDREPYEQYF
TGCAGTGCTGGAGACAGGGAACCTTACGAGCAGTACTTC
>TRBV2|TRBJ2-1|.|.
CASGGGMDEQFF
TGTGCCAGCGGTGGGGGGATGGATGAGCAGTTCTTC
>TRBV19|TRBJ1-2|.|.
CASSPDMAANYGYTF
TGTGCCAGTAGTCCTGACATGGCTGCTAACTATGGCTACACCTTC
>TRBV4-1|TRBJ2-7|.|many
CASSQDTSGSSYEQYF
TGCGCCAGCAGCCAAGATACGAGCGGTAGCTCCTACGAGCAGTACTTC
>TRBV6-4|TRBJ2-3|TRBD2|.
CASRDEVTSGTDTQYF
TGTGCCAGCAGAGACGAAGTGACTAGCGGCACAGATACGCAGTATTTT
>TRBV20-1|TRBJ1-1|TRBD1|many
CSANWYGQGVTEAFF
TGCAGTGCTAACTGGTATGGCCAGGGGGTGACTGAAGCTTTCTTT
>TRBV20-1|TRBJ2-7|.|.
CSAPAGIGTYEQYF
TGCAGTGCCCCTGCCGGGATTGGGACCTACGAGCAGTACTTC
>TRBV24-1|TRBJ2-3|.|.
CATSLEDTQYF
TGTGCCACCAGCCTAGAGGATACGCAGTATTTT
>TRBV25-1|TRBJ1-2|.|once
CASSYGPPWGAVGYTF
TGTGCCAGCAGTTACGGCCCCCCGTGGGGGGCAGTGGGCTACACCTTC
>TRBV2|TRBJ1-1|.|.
CASSQAVQSDTEAFF
TGCGCCAGCAGCCAAGCTGTACAAAGCGACACTGAAGCTTTCTTT
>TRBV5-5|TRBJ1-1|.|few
CASSSGFTDEAFF
TGTGCCAGCAGCTCGGGATTCACGGATGAAGCTTTCTTT
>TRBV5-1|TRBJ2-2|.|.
CASSLGDPIAGELFF
TGCGCCAGCAGCTTGGGGGACCCTATCGCGGGGGAGCTGTTTTTT
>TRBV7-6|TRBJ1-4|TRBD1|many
CASSGETGLNEKLFF
TGTGCCAGCAGCGGAGAGACAGGGTTAAATGAAAAACTGTTTTTT
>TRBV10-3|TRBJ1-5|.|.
CAIRQTNTGVNQPQHF
TGTGCCATCAGACAGACTAACACCGGGGTTAATCAGCCCCAGCATTTT
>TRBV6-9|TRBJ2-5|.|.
CASSEEGETQYF
TGTGCCAGCAGTGAAGAAGGAGAGACCCAGTACTTC
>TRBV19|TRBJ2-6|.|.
CASNKGGALSGANVLTF
TGTGCCAGTAATAAGGGGGGGGCCCTCTCTGGGGCCAACGTCCTGACTTTC
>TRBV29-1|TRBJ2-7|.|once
CSSHPKQGTYEQYF
TGCAGCAGCCATCCCAAACAGGGAACCTACGAGCAGTACTTC
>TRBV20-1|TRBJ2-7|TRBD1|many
CSASSTGVAYEQYF
TGCAGTGCTAGTTCGACAGGGGTAGCCTACGAGCAGTACTTC
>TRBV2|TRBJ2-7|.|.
CASSDGFYEQYF
TGTGCCAGCAGTGACGGATTCTACGAGCAGTACTTC
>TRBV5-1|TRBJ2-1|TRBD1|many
CATPGQGNEQFF
TGCGCCACCCCGGGACAGGGGAATGAGCAGTTCTTC
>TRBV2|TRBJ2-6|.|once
CASSESRSGANVLTF
TGTGCCAGCAGTGAAAGTAGATCTGGGGCCAACGTCCTGACTTTC
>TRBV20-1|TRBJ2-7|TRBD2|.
CSARGSSGGQYF
TGCAGTGCTAGAGGCTCCTCGGGAGGCCAGTACTTC
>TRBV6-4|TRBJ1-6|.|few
CASSEVERGNSPLHF
TGTGCCAGCAGTGAAGTGGAACGGGGGAATTCACCCCTCCACTTT
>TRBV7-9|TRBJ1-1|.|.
CASSLATNTEAFF
TGTGCCAGCAGCTTAGCAACGAACACTGAAGCTTTCTTT